The 27 T cell receptor beta chains given below trace back to one sample, sequenced in a study of shared clonotypes between healthy human individuals. Some clones are missing from TCRdb's copy, which holds only in-frame ones; the method was immunoSEQ multiplex PCR. The profile shows 2 million to 2.5 million clones, around 95% of them singletons. Sequencing was done on a sample of naive CD4+ T cells sorted from blood. Subset described: CD45RA+ positively selected. The receptors originated from a man aged 18-30 years in good health.

As regards this clone: Other DNA sequences within the sample encode an identical CDR3. The rearrangement links TRBV9 to TRBJ2-5, with unresolved D. Germline CDR1 reads SGDLS; CDR2 reads YYNGEE. Trimming cost V 2 bases and J 2 bases, with 7 bases left between them. This CDR3 is built from 13 residues. CDR3 protein: CASSVARQETQYF. The DNA of the CDR3 is TGTGCCAGCAGCGTCGCCAGGCAAGAGACCCAGTACTTC.

This rearrangement joins TRBV11-2 to TRBJ2-5; TRBD1 agrees at 8 bases. Germline V CDR1 and CDR2: SGHAT, FQNNGV. The CDR3 runs 16 residues. The V gene end was trimmed by 1 base and the J gene end by 2 bases; junction bases not matched to a gene: 6. This chain's CDR3 is CASSLGQGIIQETQYF. DNA of the CDR3: TGTGCCAGCAGCTTAGGACAGGGGATAATTCAAGAGACCCAGTACTTC.

This sequence joins TRBV25-1 and TRBJ2-5; D may be TRBD2 (5 bases). From germline, CDR1 is MGHDK and CDR2 SYGVNS. Trimming took off 1 base at V and 2 bases at J, with 14 bases between the two ends. The CDR3 consists of 16 residues. The CDR3 protein is CASSELSGKQQETQYF. CDR3 DNA: TGTGCCAGCAGTGAATTGTCGGGGAAACAGCAAGAGACCCAGTACTTC.

This chain joins TRBV6-1 and TRBJ1-1; D might be TRBD1 (6 bases). The V gene lost 7 bases and the J gene lost 1 base, with 13 bases spanning the gap. CDR3 length: 14 residues. CDR1 and CDR2 from the germline V gene are MNHNS and SASEGT. The CDR3 sequence: CASTLGQQNTEAFF. DNA of the CDR3: TGTGCCAGCACCTTAGGACAGCAGAACACTGAAGCTTTCTTT.

This clone was detected once. CDR3 nucleotides: TGTGCCAGCAGTGTTGACTCCGGGGGCTACAATGAGCAGTTCTTC. Protein: CASSVDSGGYNEQFF. This rearrangement joins TRBV2 to TRBJ2-1; tentatively, D is TRBD2 (6 bases). The CDR3 contains 15 residues. Trimming pared 4 bases from V and 3 bases from J, leaving 13 bases between. Per the germline V gene, CDR1 is SNHLY and CDR2 is FYNNEI.

The chain employs TRBV30 and TRBJ2-7, with D maybe TRBD2 (6 bases). Trimming removed 4 bases from V and 4 bases from J, with 20 bases in between. The germline V gene encodes CDR1 GTSNPN and CDR2 SVGIG (reference sequence). There are 15 residues in the CDR3. The CDR3 sequence is CAWKPPGGMGYEQYF. In nucleotides, the CDR3 is TGTGCCTGGAAACCTCCCGGAGGGATGGGTTACGAGCAGTACTTC. Drawing the rest from reference TRBV30 and TRBJ2-7, the complete variable domain is SQTIHQWPATLVQPVGSPLSLECTVEGTSNPNLYWYRQAAGRGLQLLFYSVGIGQISSEVPQNLSASRPQDRQFILSSKKLLLSDSGFYLCAWKPPGGMGYEQYFGPGTRLTVT.

In its sample, this clone was seen once. The chain is built from TRBV19 and TRBJ1-6, with TRBD1 matching 7 bases. This CDR3 spans 14 amino acids. The J segment lost 7 bases and the V segment lost 7 bases, leaving 7 bases of the junction unmatched. CDR1 is LNHDA and CDR2 is SQIVND in the germline V gene (reference sequence). The CDR3 loop reads CASTAQGGNSPLHF. DNA for the CDR3: TGTGCCAGTACGGCCCAGGGGGGGAATTCACCCCTCCACTTT.

The V and J genes are TRBV19 and TRBJ2-2; 7 positions match TRBD2. The CDR3 extends over 14 amino acids. V was pared by 5 bases and J by 5 bases, with 5 bases of the junction left unmatched. Germline lookup yields CDR1 LNHDA and CDR2 SQIVND (reference sequence). The CDR3 loop is CASSAPGGTGELFF. The CDR3 nucleotides read TGTGCCAGTAGTGCCCCGGGAGGTACCGGGGAGCTGTTTTTT.

Notes on this clone: The same CDR3 arises from other DNA sequences in this sample as well. The CDR3 loop is CASSLAAGGVYEQYF. CDR3 nucleotides: TGTGCCAGCAGCTTAGCGGCAGGAGGCGTCTACGAGCAGTACTTC. The rearrangement links TRBV7-2 to TRBJ2-7; possible D gene TRBD2, 5 bases. CDR3 length equals 15 residues. Germline loops: CDR1 SGHTA, CDR2 FQGNSA. V shed 0 bases and J shed 3 bases, with 12 bases lying between them.

V usage is TRBV14 and J usage is TRBJ2-5, with D maybe TRBD1 (5 bases). V was shortened by 0 bases and J by 2 bases, with 13 bases between the two germline ends. This CDR3 comprises 16 residues. Germline CDR1 is SGHDN and CDR2 is FVKESK. Written as DNA, the CDR3 is TGTGCCAGCAGCCAAGAAAGGGGAAGGGGTCAAGAGACCCAGTACTTC. It yields the protein CASSQERGRGQETQYF.

The V and J genes are TRBV9 and TRBJ2-1; TRBD2 matches 9 bases. V gave up 3 bases and J gave up 7 bases; unmatched junction bases: 11. The CDR3 loop spans 16 amino acids. CDR1 SGDLS and CDR2 YYNGEE come from the germline V gene. The CDR3 bases are TGTGCCAGCAGCGCCTTACTAGCGGGTTTTGGAAATGAGCAGTTCTTC. Translating it yields CASSALLAGFGNEQFF. Based on the CDR3 plus reference TRBV9 and TRBJ2-1, the full variable domain is DSGVTQTPKHLITATGQRVTLRCSPRSGDLSVYWYQQSLDQGLQFLIQYYNGEERAKGNILERFSAQQFPDLHSELNLSSLELGDSALYFCASSALLAGFGNEQFFGPGTRLTVL.

The chain joins TRBV15 to TRBJ1-6, with 8 bases fitting TRBD1. J gave up 7 bases and V 7 bases, and 12 bases lay outside the gene matches. This CDR3 has 16 residues. From germline, CDR1 is LNHNV and CDR2 YYDKDF (reference sequence). CDR3 nucleotides: TGTGCCACCAACTCACTGGACAGGGCTTTAAATTCACCCCTCCACTTT. Translating gives CATNSLDRALNSPLHF.

Here the CDR3 DNA reads TGCGCCAGCAACCCGGGGGCTGGGGGCCCCTACGAGCAGTACTTC. Encoded protein: CASNPGAGGPYEQYF. This chain uses TRBV5-1 with TRBJ2-7; D may correspond to TRBD1 or TRBD2 (6 bases each). Deletions cut 6 bases from V and 2 bases from J, with 18 bases between. There are 15 residues in the CDR3. In germline, CDR1 is SGHRS, CDR2 YFSETQ.

This chain connects TRBV12-1 to TRBJ2-5; TRBD2, the table's D call, lacks a check against the DNA. TRBV12-1 is marked as a pseudogene. The CDR3 contains 14 residues. CDR3 nucleotides: TGTGCCAGCAGCCCCTCCGCTAGCCAAGAGACCCAGTACTTC. Amino acid sequence: CASSPSASQETQYF.

A remark on this clone: Other DNA sequences in the sample encode the same CDR3. V usage is TRBV28 and J usage is TRBJ1-1; no firm D call. The CDR3 runs 13 residues. CDR1 and CDR2 from the germline V gene are MDHEN and SYDVKM. V lost 2 bases and J lost 1, with 5 bases in between. The DNA for the CDR3 is TGTGCCAGCAGTTTAAGGACGAACACTGAAGCTTTCTTT. Amino acid sequence: CASSLRTNTEAFF.

This chain links TRBV2 with TRBJ2-3, with 7 bases that match TRBD2. The germline V gene has CDR1 SNHLY and CDR2 FYNNEI. V lost 7 bases, J lost 10 bases, and 5 bases stayed unmatched. There are 11 residues in the CDR3. The DNA of the CDR3 is TGTGCCAGCACCCTGGGGGGGGCGCAGTATTTT. As protein: CASTLGGAQYF. The full variable domain, completed using reference TRBV2 and TRBJ2-3, is EPEVTQTPSHQVTQMGQEVILRCVPISNHLYFYWYRQILGQKVEFLVSFYNNEISEKSEIFDDQFSVERPDGSNFTLKIRSTKLEDSAMYFCASTLGGAQYFGPGTRLTVL.

In this sample, this clone turned up once. The chain links TRBV6-6 to TRBJ2-1; a possible D gene is TRBD2 (5 bases). CDR3 length: 15 residues. Germline V gene data show CDR1 as MNHNY and CDR2 as SVGAGI (reference sequence). The V end was cut by 4 bases, the J end by 0 bases, with 10 bases between. In nucleotides, the CDR3 is TGTGCCAGCAGTTTAAAGCGGAGCTCCTACAATGAGCAGTTCTTC. Protein: CASSLKRSSYNEQFF.

The gene calls are TRBV4-3 and TRBJ2-7, with D perhaps TRBD2 (5 bases). The CDR3 spans 14 residues. V lost 4 bases and J lost 2, with 12 bases in between. The V gene's germline CDR1 is LGHNA and CDR2 YSLEER. The CDR3: CASSRKRAAYEQYF. DNA of the CDR3: TGCGCCAGCAGCCGAAAGAGGGCAGCCTACGAGCAGTACTTC.

V usage is TRBV5-4 and J usage is TRBJ1-4, with 9 bases identical to TRBD1. The J segment lost 8 bases and the V segment lost 3 bases, leaving 5 bases of the junction unmatched. The CDR3 is made up of 14 amino acids. Germline V CDR1 and CDR2: SGHNT, YYREEE (reference sequence). Here the CDR3 reads CASSSDRGGEKLFF. The CDR3 DNA reads as TGTGCCAGCAGCTCCGACAGGGGGGGAGAAAAACTGTTTTTT.

V and J are TRBV7-9 and TRBJ2-6; weak D call: TRBD1 (5 bases). This CDR3 has 16 amino acids. Per germline, CDR1 SEHNR and CDR2 FQNEAQ (reference sequence). V shed 1 base and J shed 0 bases, with 7 bases lying between them. As DNA, the CDR3 is TGTGCCAGCAGCTTAGACAGGTTCTCTGGGGCCAACGTCCTGACTTTC. It encodes CASSLDRFSGANVLTF. The full variable domain, its missing parts supplied by reference TRBV7-9 and TRBJ2-6, is DTGVSQNPRHKITKRGQNVTFRCDPISEHNRLYWYRQTLGQGPEFLTYFQNEAQLEKSRLLSDRFSAERPKGSFSTLEIQRTEQGDSAMYLCASSLDRFSGANVLTFGAGSRLTVL.

This clone was counted only a few times. Other DNA sequences from this sample encode an identical CDR3 as well. This rearrangement joins TRBV29-1 to TRBJ1-6; D might be TRBD1 (6 bases). Germline CDR1 SQVTM, CDR2 ANQGSEA. V dropped 4 bases and J dropped 10 bases, with 11 bases sitting between them. This CDR3 is built from 12 residues. DNA of the CDR3: TGCAGCGTTGGTCAGGGGAACTCACCCCTCCACTTT. Residues: CSVGQGNSPLHF. Full variable domain (outside the CDR3, taken from reference TRBV29-1 and TRBJ1-6): SAVISQKPSRDICQRGTSLTIQCQVDSQVTMMFWYRQQPGQSLTLIATANQGSEATYESGFVIDKFPISRPNLTFSTLTVSNMSPEDSSIYLCSVGQGNSPLHFGNGTRLTVT.

The chain employs TRBV7-9 and TRBJ2-1; D is uncertain. Germline-derived CDR1 and CDR2 are SEHNR and FQNEAQ (reference sequence). This CDR3 comprises 16 residues. The V and J ends lost 2 bases and 0 bases respectively, with 11 bases between them. The CDR3 nucleotides are TGTGCCAGCAGCTTATCGAGCTCGAGCTCCTACAATGAGCAGTTCTTC. Translation gives CASSLSSSSSYNEQFF.

The J gene is TRBJ1-1, the V gene TRBV11-2, with D unresolved. Germline V gene sequence: CDR1 SGHAT, CDR2 FQNNGV. The CDR3 consists of 13 residues. Trimming cost V 6 bases and J 0 bases, with 8 bases left between them. Here the CDR3 DNA reads TGTGCCAGCAGGGGATTTGTGAACACTGAAGCTTTCTTT. Its translation: CASRGFVNTEAFF.

Turning to this clone: Other DNA sequences in this specimen translate into the identical CDR3. The chain is built from TRBV9 and TRBJ1-3; maybe TRBD1 (5 bases). In germline, CDR1 is SGDLS, CDR2 YYNGEE. V was clipped by 3 bases and J by 1 base, with 8 bases between them. The CDR3 runs to 14 residues. This CDR3 reads CASSAGLSGNTIYF. CDR3 nucleotide sequence: TGTGCCAGCAGCGCAGGGCTTTCTGGAAACACCATATATTTT.

This clone was detected a few times. The rearrangement joins TRBV6-6 to TRBJ1-6; D gene uncertain. Germline V lookup: CDR1 MNHNY, CDR2 SVGAGI (reference sequence). This CDR3 has 15 amino acids. With 4 bases removed from V and 9 bases from J, the gap between germline ends came to 16 bases. The CDR3 reads CASSFPTWEGSPLHF. The CDR3 DNA is TGTGCCAGCAGTTTCCCGACTTGGGAGGGTTCACCCCTCCACTTT.

V is TRBV18 and J is TRBJ1-2; maybe TRBD1 (6 bases). Trimming shortened V by 2 bases and J by 4 bases, and 14 bases separated the two germline ends. The CDR3 extends over 15 amino acids. Germline V gene data show CDR1 as KGHSH and CDR2 as LQKENI. This CDR3 is CASSPTGKSGYGYTF. The CDR3 DNA sequence: TGTGCCAGCTCACCAACAGGGAAGTCTGGCTATGGCTACACCTTC. The full variable domain, its missing parts supplied by reference TRBV18 and TRBJ1-2, is NAGVMQNPRHLVRRRGQEARLRCSPMKGHSHVYWYRQLPEEGLKFMVYLQKENIIDESGMPKERFSAEFPKEGPSILRIQQVVRGDSAAYFCASSPTGKSGYGYTFGSGTRLTVV.

V usage is TRBV2 and J usage is TRBJ2-7, with TRBD1 matching 9 bases. Germline V CDR1 and CDR2: SNHLY, FYNNEI. V was clipped by 7 bases and J by 2 bases; unmatched bases: 6. CDR3 length equals 14 residues. As DNA, the CDR3 is TGTGCCAGCACCCTGGGACAGGGCCCCTACGAGCAGTACTTC. Translating gives CASTLGQGPYEQYF.